The entry below gives a single T cell receptor beta chain sequence along with its context. The Seattle patients, enrolled during active infection, were followed longitudinally. With 1 base removed from V and 0 bases from J, the gap between germline ends came to 9 bases. Germline V gene data show CDR1 as LGHNA and CDR2 as YSLEER. The length of the CDR3 is 15 residues. These data originate in a study of blood T cell repertoires in COVID-19. Overall study: Researchers got acute and convalescent COVID-19 samples from the United States, Italy and Spain.

In the authors' workflow: Cell counts per sample came from amplifying reference gene primers. The data were produced by immunoSEQ multiplex PCR, yet TCRdb's version contains in-frame clones alone and is incomplete. V and J calls and clone size are given by that table; D and trimming were obtained from the DNA. The table lists hundreds of thousands of clones, almost 90% of them singletons. Material for sequencing was peripheral blood. The receptor was isolated from a woman between 70 and 85 years old with COVID-19, enrolled during active disease. The chain employs TRBV4-3 and TRBJ1-2, with D uncertain. The CDR3 is CASSQVWAPNYGYTF. CDR3 sequence (DNA): TGCGCCAGCAGCCAAGTATGGGCTCCTAACTATGGCTACACCTTC.